One and the same sample provided the 32 T cell receptor beta chains below, sequenced in a study of Graves' ophthalmopathy and Graves' hyperthyroidism. Using RNA transcripts, the TCR beta CDR3 regions were amplified. Amplification began with first-round RT-PCR using HTBI primers, then second-round multiplex PCR was performed. Using its own MiXCR run on the multiplex PCR reads, TCRdb lists one record per CDR3 protein. The table lists over a million distinct CDR3 sequences, about 38% of them singletons. The sequenced sample consisted of peripheral blood or thyroid tissue (not recorded which). The receptors here all came from an adult man with Graves' hyperthyroidism.

The chain links TRBV29-1 to TRBJ1-2; 8 bases align to TRBD1. In germline, CDR1 is SQVTM, CDR2 ANQGSEA. The trim removed 7 bases at V and 7 bases at J, leaving 11 bases unmatched. This CDR3 contains 13 residues. The CDR3 sequence is CSASDRGLGGYTF. The CDR3 bases are TGCAGCGCTTCAGACAGGGGTCTGGGTGGCTACACCTTC.

V is TRBV6-5 and J is TRBJ2-7; maybe TRBD1 (6 bases). This CDR3 contains 16 residues. Between the trimmed V and J ends, which lost 0 bases and 4 bases, there was a span of 16 bases. CDR1 MNHEY and CDR2 SVGAGI come from the germline V gene. CDR3 region: CASSYSPTGLPYEQYF. CDR3 DNA: TGTGCCAGCAGTTACTCACCTACAGGGCTCCCGTACGAGCAGTACTTC.

Points on this clonotype: A much larger clone lies a single base off, so this may be a read error. The chain links TRBV5-4 to TRBJ2-5; possibly TRBD1 for D (5 bases). The germline V gene encodes CDR1 SGHNT and CDR2 YYREEE (reference sequence). Trimming pared 3 bases from V and 4 bases from J, leaving 16 bases between. The CDR3 contains 15 residues. The CDR3 DNA reads as TGTGCCAGCAGCTCCGCCGTGCAGGGCGGAGAGACCCAGTACTTC. This translates into CASSSAVQGGETQYF.

This clonotype turned up a few times. The chain is built from TRBV30 and TRBJ1-2; TRBD1 is a possible D gene (5 bases). Looked up from germline, CDR1 is GTSNPN and CDR2 is SVGIG (reference sequence). V was trimmed by 8 bases and J by 4 bases, leaving 14 bases between them. This CDR3 contains 12 residues. CDR3 sequence reads: CAKTQGAYGYTF. The CDR3 bases are TGTGCCAAAACGCAGGGAGCCTATGGCTACACCTTC.

This clonotype was detected ten times or more. The chain links TRBV19 to TRBJ2-2, with TRBD1 as a possible D gene (6 bases). Germline V lookup: CDR1 LNHDA, CDR2 SQIVND (reference sequence). Trimming left V 7 bases short and J 9 bases short, with 18 bases between. The CDR3 spans 14 residues. CDR3 amino acids: CASTTGSQAWELFF. DNA for the CDR3: TGTGCCAGTACCACAGGGAGCCAGGCGTGGGAGCTGTTTTTT.

Details on this clonotype: A much bigger clone sits one base away, suggesting this may be a read error. This chain links TRBV7-9 with TRBJ2-5; D is perhaps TRBD2 (6 bases). Germline CDR1 reads SEHNR; CDR2 reads FQNEAQ (reference sequence). This CDR3 is 15 amino acids long. For the CDR3, the DNA is TGCGCCAGCAGCCCCCTCCTAGCGAACCAAGAGGCCCAGTACTTC. It translates to CASSPLLANQEAQYF.

In the case of this clonotype: Because it lacks the conserved phenylalanine or tryptophan at the end, this CDR3 is likely a read error. No DNA is shown, since the ends of the CDR3 on it are uncertain; the CDR3 is the one TCRdb lists. The chain carries TRBV19 and TRBJ1-2; no check of the table's D call, TRBD1, against the DNA was made. The CDR3 spans 15 amino acids, including both terminal residues. Germline assignment: CDR1 LNHDA and CDR2 SQIVND (reference sequence). Here the CDR3 reads CASSMTAGVTMATQS.

The V call is TRBV7-9, the J call TRBJ1-1; unclear D gene. Trimming took off 6 bases at V and 0 bases at J, with 11 bases between the two ends. The CDR3 has 14 amino acids. Germline V gene lookup returns CDR1 SEHNR and CDR2 FQNEAQ (reference sequence). CDR3 in DNA: TGTGCCAGCAGTTACGCTTTTGTGAACACTGAAGCTTTCTTT. This encodes CASSYAFVNTEAFF.

At least ten counts were recorded for this clonotype. The V gene is TRBV12-3 or TRBV12-4, the J gene TRBJ2-5; possible D gene TRBD1, 6 bases. The CDR3 length is 13 residues. Trimming left V 6 bases short and J 5 bases short, with 13 bases between. The CDR3 region is CASSRTVRETQYF. The DNA for the CDR3 is TGTGCCAGCAGCCGGACAGTCCGGGAGACCCAGTACTTC.

This clonotype came up many times. The genes are TRBV7-8 and TRBJ1-6; D is unresolved. From germline, CDR1 is SGHVS and CDR2 FQNEAQ. Trimming took 4 bases from V and 0 from J, leaving 16 bases between them. This CDR3 has 18 residues. CDR3 sequence reads: CASSYSPDGSSYNSPLHF. CDR3 sequence (DNA): TGTGCCAGCAGCTACAGTCCCGACGGGAGCTCCTATAATTCACCCCTCCACTTT.

The sample holds a few counts of this clonotype. This sequence joins TRBV6-5 and TRBJ2-2; D possibly corresponds to TRBD1 (6 bases). The CDR3 runs to 16 residues. Germline CDR1 MNHEY, CDR2 SVGAGI. The V end lost 2 bases, the J end lost 7 bases, and 17 bases lay between the germline ends. The CDR3 here is CASSYEGQPSLGELFF. CDR3 coding DNA: TGTGCCAGCAGTTACGAAGGACAGCCATCACTCGGGGAGCTGTTTTTT.

This clonotype was observed many times. The chain has TRBV7-9 and TRBJ1-2; D might be TRBD1 (5 bases). Germline CDR1 reads SEHNR; CDR2 reads FQNEAQ (reference sequence). This CDR3 has 13 amino acids. Trimming took off 5 bases at V and 4 bases at J, with 11 bases between the two ends. The CDR3 region is CASSPGGTYGYTF. CDR3 nucleotide sequence: TGTGCCAGCAGCCCGGGGGGAACCTATGGCTACACCTTC. The variable domain in full, completed from reference TRBV7-9 and TRBJ1-2, reads DTGVSQNPRHKITKRGQNVTFRCDPISEHNRLYWYRQTLGQGPEFLTYFQNEAQLEKSRLLSDRFSAERPKGSFSTLEIQRTEQGDSAMYLCASSPGGTYGYTFGSGTRLTVV.

The chain couples TRBV7-2 to TRBJ1-2, with D possibly matching TRBD1 (5 bases). The germline V gene encodes CDR1 SGHTA and CDR2 FQGNSA. This CDR3 comprises 15 residues. V was shortened by 0 bases and J by 7 bases, with 15 bases between the two germline ends. In nucleotides, the CDR3 is TGTGCCAGCAGCTTAGCCGGACATGGGGGTGGTGGCTACACCTTC. Its protein product is CASSLAGHGGGGYTF.

This chain connects TRBV6-5 to TRBJ2-7; D possibly matches TRBD1 or TRBD2 (5 bases each). The germline gives CDR1 MNHEY, CDR2 SVGAGI. V was clipped by 6 bases and J by 2 bases, with 17 bases between them. The CDR3 is 15 amino acids. The CDR3 here is CASSLDSFGTYEQYF. Written as DNA, the CDR3 is TGTGCCAGCAGCCTAGACAGTTTCGGGACCTACGAGCAGTACTTC.

This chain joins TRBV19 and TRBJ2-7, with 7 bases aligning to TRBD1. Germline V CDR1 and CDR2: LNHDA, SQIVND (reference sequence). The V segment lost 9 bases and the J segment 3 bases; nucleotides outside the gene matches: 5. The CDR3 sequence is 12 residues long. In DNA, the CDR3 is TGTGCCAGCGGGGACAGATACTACGAGCAGTACTTC. Translated: CASGDRYYEQYF.

There are a few counts of this clonotype. V is TRBV20-1 and J is TRBJ1-5; no definite D call. The length of the CDR3 is 13 residues. Germline assignment: CDR1 DFQATT and CDR2 SNEGSKA (reference sequence). Trimming shortened V by 4 bases and J by 7 bases, and 14 bases separated the two germline ends. Here the CDR3 reads CSAILGNNQPQHF. The CDR3 coding sequence is TGCAGTGCTATATTGGGGAATAACCAGCCCCAGCATTTT.

In its sample, this clonotype was seen many times. The J gene is TRBJ1-2, the V gene TRBV11-2, with TRBD1 matching over 10 bases. The V segment lost 4 bases and the J segment 4 bases; nucleotides outside the gene matches: 6. This CDR3 is built from 15 residues. Germline CDR1 is SGHAT and CDR2 is FQNNGV. This CDR3 reads CASSSWGQGSYGYTF. DNA of the CDR3: TGTGCCAGCAGCTCATGGGGACAGGGGAGCTATGGCTACACCTTC.

The table lists this clonotype with many counts. This chain links TRBV7-6 with TRBJ2-5; 7 bases match TRBD1. CDR3 length: 15 amino acids. V lost 4 bases to trimming and J lost 2 bases; unmatched junction nucleotides: 7. CDR1 is SGHVS, CDR2 FNYEAQ, per germline. CDR3 in DNA: TGTGCCAGCAGCTCCCAAACGGGACAGCAAGAGACCCAGTACTTC. As protein: CASSSQTGQQETQYF.

This clonotype was counted ten times or more. A much larger clone sits a single nucleotide away, making a read error possible. The chain recombines TRBV29-1 with TRBJ2-5, with D perhaps TRBD2 (5 bases). V was pared by 3 bases and J by 9 bases, with 17 bases between. In germline, CDR1 is SQVTM, CDR2 ANQGSEA. The CDR3 loop spans 13 amino acids. The CDR3 spells CSVDGFGSEAQYF. The CDR3 DNA reads TGCAGCGTTGACGGTTTTGGGTCGGAGGCCCAGTACTTC.

There are a few counts of this clonotype. V is TRBV15 and J is TRBJ2-7; 9 positions agree with TRBD2. V shed 1 base, J shed 6 bases, and the junction held 4 bases outside the gene matches. There are 14 residues in the CDR3. Germline V gene sequence: CDR1 LNHNV, CDR2 YYDKDF (reference sequence). The CDR3 is CATSRGGLAREQYF. The CDR3 nucleotides read TGTGCCACCAGCAGAGGTGGACTAGCGCGCGAGCAGTACTTC.

The chain employs TRBV12-3 or TRBV12-4 and TRBJ2-7, with unresolved D. Deletions cut 5 bases from V and 4 bases from J, with 9 bases between. CDR3 length: 12 amino acids. CDR3 protein: CASSLWRYEQYF. The CDR3 DNA reads TGTGCCAGCAGTCTCTGGAGATACGAGCAGTACTTC.

A few counts support this clonotype. This rearrangement joins TRBV18 to TRBJ1-1; D perhaps matches TRBD1 (5 bases). This CDR3 has 14 amino acids. The V end lost 3 bases, the J end lost 5 bases, and 13 bases lay between the germline ends. Germline assignment: CDR1 KGHSH and CDR2 LQKENI. Written as DNA, the CDR3 is TGTGCCAGCTCACCGAGCTTCGCAGGGACTGAAGCTTTCTTT. Translated: CASSPSFAGTEAFF.

At least ten counts were recorded for this clonotype. V is TRBV20-1 and J is TRBJ2-7, with 11 positions matching TRBD2. Trimming at V came to 4 bases and at J to 5 bases, leaving 10 bases not matched to a gene. CDR1 and CDR2 from the germline V gene are DFQATT and SNEGSKA (reference sequence). The CDR3 runs to 15 residues. CDR3 nucleotides: TGCAGTGCTATTAGCGGGGGGGCCCATCGGGACGAGCAGTACTTC. Amino acids: CSAISGGAHRDEQYF.

The chain has TRBV7-8 and TRBJ1-4; D unclear. Germline CDR1 reads SGHVS; CDR2 reads FQNEAQ. The CDR3 is made up of 12 amino acids. The V gene lost 5 bases and the J gene lost 15 bases, with 16 bases spanning the gap. Here the CDR3 reads CASSAFQSTVFF. DNA for the CDR3: TGTGCCAGCAGCGCGTTTCAGAGCACGGTGTTTTTT.

This clonotype was observed a handful of times. The V gene is TRBV25-1, the J gene TRBJ1-6, with 7 bases identical to TRBD1. The CDR3 has 13 residues. V shed 5 bases and J 9 bases; nucleotides not matched to a gene: 4. The germline gives CDR1 MGHDK, CDR2 SYGVNS. In nucleotides, the CDR3 is TGTGCCAGCAGTACAGGGGTCGGTTCACCCCTCCACTTT. Translating gives CASSTGVGSPLHF.

This clonotype has at least ten counts. The V gene is TRBV20-1, the J gene TRBJ2-5, with a possible D match to TRBD2 (6 bases). Germline CDR1 DFQATT, CDR2 SNEGSKA (reference sequence). The CDR3 consists of 12 residues. V lost 4 bases and J lost 2, with 8 bases in between. CDR3 in DNA: TGCAGTGCTAACGCGGGGCAAGAGACCCAGTACTTC. Encoded protein: CSANAGQETQYF.

This clonotype has more than one count but fewer than ten. The genes are TRBV19 and TRBJ1-4; D is unresolved. Germline V CDR1 and CDR2: LNHDA, SQIVND (reference sequence). V lost 2 bases, J lost 5 bases, and 6 bases lay in between. There are 13 residues in the CDR3. CDR3 region: CASSIQENEKLFF. The CDR3 DNA sequence: TGTGCCAGTAGTATACAGGAGAATGAAAAACTGTTTTTT.

The J gene is TRBJ1-5, the V gene TRBV24-1; D is unresolved. This CDR3 is 15 amino acids long. From germline, CDR1 is KGHDR and CDR2 SFDVKD. With 4 bases removed from V and 14 bases from J, the gap between germline ends came to 23 bases. CDR3 loop: CATSDPNPSGRTKHF. CDR3 in DNA: TGTGCCACCAGTGACCCGAACCCTAGCGGGAGGACGAAGCATTTT.

This clonotype came up a few times. The chain carries TRBV7-9 and TRBJ2-7; maybe TRBD1 (6 bases). The CDR3 is made up of 17 amino acids. V lost 5 bases to trimming and J lost 4 bases, with 24 bases between them. Looked up from germline, CDR1 is SEHNR and CDR2 is FQNEAQ (reference sequence). This CDR3 reads CASSGTGISRRSYEQYF. The CDR3 DNA sequence: TGTGCCAGCAGCGGAACAGGGATTTCGCGGAGATCATACGAGCAGTACTTC.

V and J are TRBV19 and TRBJ2-2; D perhaps matches TRBD2 (6 bases). The germline CDR1 and CDR2 sequences are LNHDA and SQIVND (reference sequence). The V end was cut by 5 bases, the J end by 4 bases, with 11 bases between. This CDR3 contains 14 residues. The chain's CDR3 is CASSPGLLTGELFF. CDR3 nucleotide sequence: TGTGCCAGTAGTCCAGGACTACTCACCGGGGAGCTGTTTTTT.

This clonotype was seen at least ten times. CDR3 nucleotides: TGCGCCAGCAGCTCCGGACAGGCGAACACCGGGGAGCTGTTTTTT. Protein product: CASSSGQANTGELFF. The chain employs TRBV5-1 and TRBJ2-2, with 7 bases lining up with TRBD1. This CDR3 has 15 amino acids. Germline V CDR1 and CDR2: SGHRS, YFSETQ. Losses at the gene ends were 3 bases for V and 0 bases for J; bases not matched to a gene: 2.

This clonotype was detected a few times. The rearrangement joins TRBV28 to TRBJ1-5; D is uncertain. V was pared by 4 bases and J by 3 bases, with 13 bases between. The CDR3 runs to 15 residues. CDR1 and CDR2 from the germline V gene are MDHEN and SYDVKM. The CDR3 sequence: CASSSIGSDNQPQHF. The CDR3 DNA is TGTGCCAGCAGTTCGATAGGATCCGACAATCAGCCCCAGCATTTT.